This section outlines one T cell receptor beta chain sequence together with its context. The antigen is not known. The sample comes from a study of T cell responses to AZD1222 COVID-19 vaccine. For the study at large: Second doses that came at about 4 or about 12 weeks were put together.

The repertoire was sequenced with immunoSEQ multiplex PCR; TCRdb's copy has only in-frame clones and lacks some. The sample records 130,000 or so clones, 92% being singletons. Study conclusions and caveats: Without day 14 samples, only post-peak T cell repertoires were studied. White British people made up most donors, females outnumbered males, and clonal diversity was possibly underestimated. As reported, nearly half of all spike-specific TCRs target variant regions that are unmutated.

Trimming shortened V by 3 bases and J by 7 bases, and 23 bases separated the two germline ends. CDR3 length equals 17 residues. Looked up from germline, CDR1 is SGHDN and CDR2 is FVKESK. Specimen: peripheral blood, collected on day 0 of AZD1222 vaccination. V usage is TRBV14 and J usage is TRBJ2-3; the D gene is possibly TRBD1 (6 bases). This sequence originates from an adult in good health. Written as DNA, the CDR3 is TGTGCCAGCAGCCACTGGTCAGGGGCCACGAGCAGGAATACGCAGTATTTT. Translated, it gives CASSHWSGATSRNTQYF.